The clone carrying this TCR beta chain was observed many times. As CD8+CD4-CCR7+CD45RA+ cells, naive CD8 T cells were sorted. The source of the sample is a study of molecular identifiers for immune sequencing clone quantification. The germline CDR1 and CDR2 sequences are SGHVS and FQNEAQ. The junction had 8 bases not matched to a gene; V was cut back by 5 bases and J by 2 bases. The CDR3 sequence is 15 residues long. TCRdb processed the PCR reads anew with MiXCR; each CDR3 protein has one entry. The top ten hold about 0.79% of the sample, which has 350,000 or so distinct CDR3 sequences, about a fifth seen once.

This receptor was identified in a human donor in good health. Some libraries in this study had Jurkat cell RNA spiked in. The chain links TRBV7-8 to TRBJ2-7; TRBD1 matches at 8 bases. What was sequenced was naive CD8+ T cells from blood, with Jurkat cell RNA spiked in. The subset: FACS-sorted CD8+CD4-CCR7+CD45RA+ naive T cells. The CDR3 here is CASSPRDRPPYEQYF. CDR3 bases: TGTGCCAGCAGCCCAAGGGACAGGCCCCCCTACGAGCAGTACTTC.